Presented here are 28 T cell receptor beta chains from one specimen sequenced in a study of shared clonotypes between healthy human individuals. TCRdb keeps only in-frame clones here, not all; method: immunoSEQ multiplex PCR. Of over a million clones listed, roughly 74% are singletons. The sequenced sample was memory CD4+ T cells from PBMCs. Subset indicated: CD45RA-negative fraction. These receptor sequences come from a man between 18 and 29 years old in good health. Some clones in this sample may be carry-over from other donors' samples.

V usage is TRBV5-8 and J usage is TRBJ1-5; D uncertain. This CDR3 is built from 11 residues. The V and J ends lost 2 bases and 6 bases respectively, with 3 bases between them. Germline loops: CDR1 SGHTS, CDR2 YDEGEE. CDR3 in amino acids: CASSLRQPQHF. In DNA form, the CDR3 reads TGTGCCAGCAGCTTACGTCAGCCCCAGCATTTT.

The V gene is TRBV2, the J gene TRBJ1-2; no clear D gene. V lost 8 bases, J lost 4 bases, and 8 bases lay in between. Germline lookup yields CDR1 SNHLY and CDR2 FYNNEI. The CDR3 extends over 11 amino acids. The CDR3 reads CASGLLYGYTF. CDR3 DNA: TGTGCCAGCGGGCTACTCTATGGCTACACCTTC.

This clone has more than one count but fewer than ten. This rearrangement joins TRBV18 to TRBJ1-5; no definite D call. The CDR3 extends over 14 amino acids. From germline, CDR1 is KGHSH and CDR2 LQKENI. V lost 2 bases and J lost 2, with 7 bases in between. The CDR3 spells CASSPGYGNQPQHF. CDR3 DNA: TGTGCCAGCTCACCAGGGTACGGCAATCAGCCCCAGCATTTT.

CDR3: CASTTQGTESTEAFF. The CDR3 coding sequence is TGTGCCAGCACCACACAGGGGACAGAATCCACTGAAGCTTTCTTT. The chain couples TRBV28 to TRBJ1-1; 7 bases agree with TRBD1. The germline V gene encodes CDR1 MDHEN and CDR2 SYDVKM. The trim removed 7 bases at V and 4 bases at J, leaving 12 bases unmatched. This CDR3 is built from 15 residues.

The chain combines TRBV29-1 with TRBJ2-5; the D is unclear. The CDR3 consists of 13 residues. The V gene lost 4 bases and the J gene lost 4 bases, with 13 bases spanning the gap. CDR1 SQVTM and CDR2 ANQGSEA come from the germline V gene. The CDR3 bases are TGCAGCGTTGTAATCCAACTGGGAGAGACCCAGTACTTC. Amino acids: CSVVIQLGETQYF.

This clone came up once. The chain couples TRBV5-1 to TRBJ1-4, with D possibly TRBD1 on 6 matching bases. Trimming removed 1 base at V and 8 bases at J, with 12 bases between. From germline, CDR1 is SGHRS and CDR2 YFSETQ. The length of the CDR3 is 14 residues. The CDR3 here is CASSLTGRKEKLFF. The CDR3 DNA sequence: TGCGCCAGCAGCTTGACAGGGCGGAAAGAAAAACTGTTTTTT. The whole variable domain, filled in from reference TRBV5-1 and TRBJ1-4, reads KAGVTQTPRYLIKTRGQQVTLSCSPISGHRSVSWYQQTPGQGLQFLFEYFSETQRNKGNFPGRFSGRQFSNSRSEMNVSTLELGDSALYLCASSLTGRKEKLFFGSGTQLSVL.

V and J are TRBV28 and TRBJ1-4; no reliable D call. The ends were cut back, 6 bases at V and 5 bases at J, with 16 bases in the middle. Germline V gives CDR1 MDHEN, CDR2 SYDVKM. The CDR3 is 15 amino acids. The CDR3: CASRSMRLENEKLFF. The CDR3 DNA reads TGTGCCAGCAGATCTATGAGACTTGAGAATGAAAAACTGTTTTTT.

The rearrangement joins TRBV27 to TRBJ2-6, with TRBD1 identical over 7 bases. Looked up from germline, CDR1 is MNHEY and CDR2 is SMNVEV (reference sequence). The junction had 4 bases not matched to a gene; V was cut back by 2 bases and J by 0 bases. This CDR3 region has 17 residues. The chain's CDR3 is CASSLQGQHSGANVLTF. The CDR3 bases are TGTGCCAGCAGTTTACAGGGACAGCACTCTGGGGCCAACGTCCTGACTTTC.

V usage is TRBV4-2 and J usage is TRBJ1-2, with D hard to call. Germline V lookup: CDR1 LGHNA, CDR2 YNFKEQ. The CDR3 loop spans 13 amino acids. Trimming took off 1 base at V and 5 bases at J, with 8 bases between the two ends. The CDR3 spells CASSQAGLYGYTF. The CDR3 bases are TGTGCCAGCAGCCAAGCCGGGCTTTATGGCTACACCTTC.

Of note for this clone: The sample holds other DNA sequences that translate to the same CDR3. The rearrangement uses TRBV27 and TRBJ2-1, with 13 bases fitting TRBD2. The V gene's germline CDR1 is MNHEY and CDR2 SMNVEV (reference sequence). CDR3 length equals 16 residues. The J segment lost 4 bases and the V segment lost 4 bases, leaving 4 bases of the junction unmatched. In DNA, the CDR3 is TGTGCCAGCAGTTCACTAGCGGGAGGGCCATACAATGAGCAGTTCTTC. Protein product: CASSSLAGGPYNEQFF.

CDR3 bases: TGTGCCAGTACCCCTGAAACCCCAGGAGGGCCTGAGAATGAGCAGTTCTTC. Protein product: CASTPETPGGPENEQFF. V is TRBV2 and J is TRBJ2-1, with D possibly matching TRBD2 (6 bases). The V gene's germline CDR1 is SNHLY and CDR2 FYNNEI. V lost 9 bases, J lost 7 bases, and 28 bases lay in between. The CDR3 loop spans 17 amino acids.

Of note for this clone: The sample contains more than one DNA sequence encoding this CDR3. The J gene is TRBJ2-7, the V gene TRBV5-1, with D perhaps TRBD2 (5 bases). The CDR3 extends over 13 amino acids. CDR1 is SGHRS and CDR2 is YFSETQ in the germline V gene. V lost 4 bases to trimming and J lost 0 bases, with 8 bases between them. CDR3 region: CASSPGSSYEQYF. The CDR3 coding sequence is TGCGCCAGCAGCCCGGGGAGCTCCTACGAGCAGTACTTC.

A few counts support this clone. The same CDR3 arises from other DNA sequences in this sample as well. The J gene is TRBJ1-1, the V gene TRBV6-5; 8 bases map to TRBD1. The trim removed 5 bases at V and 1 base at J, leaving 0 bases unmatched. Germline assignment: CDR1 MNHEY and CDR2 SVGAGI. The CDR3 sequence is 13 residues long. The CDR3 DNA follows: TGTGCCAGCAGTGACAGGGGGAACACTGAAGCTTTCTTT. It yields the protein CASSDRGNTEAFF.

This sequence joins TRBV5-4 and TRBJ2-2; TRBD1 matches 7 bases. Looked up from germline, CDR1 is SGHNT and CDR2 is YYREEE (reference sequence). The length of the CDR3 is 15 residues. With 2 bases clipped from V and 4 bases from J, the junction kept 5 bases outside the gene matches. DNA of the CDR3: TGTGCCAGCAGCTTTACCGGGACAGTCACCGGGGAGCTGTTTTTT. Its translation is CASSFTGTVTGELFF.

This chain connects TRBV27 to TRBJ1-2, with a possible D match to TRBD1 (6 bases). The V gene's germline CDR1 is MNHEY and CDR2 SMNVEV (reference sequence). The CDR3 spans 15 residues. V was cut by 3 bases and J by 4 bases, with 15 bases left in between. CDR3 in amino acids: CASSLSYTGSYGYTF. The DNA of the CDR3 is TGTGCCAGCAGTTTGTCTTACACAGGGTCCTATGGCTACACCTTC.

This chain joins TRBV2 and TRBJ2-3; no clear D. Germline V gene sequence: CDR1 SNHLY, CDR2 FYNNEI. Trimming removed 4 bases from V and 4 bases from J, with 15 bases in between. The CDR3 length is 15 residues. CDR3 coding DNA: TGTGCCAGCAGTGCTGATCAAAACGGTGCAGATACGCAGTATTTT. This sequence encodes CASSADQNGADTQYF.

The V gene is TRBV5-1, the J gene TRBJ2-7; 9 bases agree with TRBD2. Unmatched junction bases numbered 9, after V lost 0 bases and J lost 5 bases. Germline V CDR1 and CDR2: SGHRS, YFSETQ. The length of the CDR3 is 16 residues. CDR3 in amino acids: CASSLGPSGVGNEQYF. The CDR3 DNA reads TGCGCCAGCAGCTTGGGGCCTAGCGGGGTTGGCAACGAGCAGTACTTC.

This sequence joins TRBV6-5 and TRBJ1-1; TRBD1 might be the D (5 bases). The germline V gene encodes CDR1 MNHEY and CDR2 SVGAGI. The CDR3 spans 14 residues. V was cut by 4 bases and J by 1 base, with 10 bases left in between. The CDR3: CASSSRARNTEAFF. DNA of the CDR3: TGTGCCAGCAGTTCCAGGGCACGGAACACTGAAGCTTTCTTT.

The chain recombines TRBV7-9 with TRBJ1-2; D is unresolved. The V end lost 3 bases, the J end lost 7 bases, and 6 bases lay between the germline ends. This CDR3 has 11 amino acids. Germline V gene sequence: CDR1 SEHNR, CDR2 FQNEAQ (reference sequence). This CDR3 is CASSLTTGYTF. In DNA form, the CDR3 reads TGTGCCAGCAGCTTGACCACTGGCTACACCTTC.

V gene TRBV7-9 combines with J gene TRBJ2-3; a possible D gene is TRBD2 (6 bases). The germline V gene has CDR1 SEHNR and CDR2 FQNEAQ (reference sequence). The germline V and J ends were trimmed by 8 bases and 4 bases, with 19 bases remaining between them. The length of the CDR3 is 15 residues. CDR3 amino acids: CASQLSGGVADTQYF. For the CDR3, the DNA is TGTGCCAGCCAGCTTAGCGGAGGGGTCGCAGATACGCAGTATTTT.

Comment on this clone: Additional DNA sequences in this sample encode the identical CDR3. The chain employs TRBV6-5 and TRBJ2-3; TRBD1 or TRBD2 may be the D gene (5 bases each). The germline gives CDR1 MNHEY, CDR2 SVGAGI. The CDR3 has 14 amino acids. Trimming shortened V by 5 bases and J by 0 bases, and 9 bases separated the two germline ends. The CDR3, as DNA: TGTGCCAGCAGTACCCGGGACAGCACAGATACGCAGTATTTT. This sequence encodes CASSTRDSTDTQYF.

This chain connects TRBV18 to TRBJ1-2; D unresolved. The CDR3 is made up of 13 amino acids. The V gene's germline CDR1 is KGHSH and CDR2 LQKENI. Trimming pared 2 bases from V and 0 bases from J, leaving 4 bases between. In DNA, the CDR3 is TGTGCCAGCTCACCAGACGCTAACTATGGCTACACCTTC. It yields the protein CASSPDANYGYTF.

This chain connects TRBV7-2 to TRBJ1-2; no clear D. CDR3 length: 13 amino acids. V gave up 5 bases and J gave up 8 bases, with 15 bases separating them. Germline loops: CDR1 SGHTA, CDR2 FQGNSA. The DNA of the CDR3 is TGTGCCAGCAGCGCGCGGGATACTCGAGGCTACACCTTC. Its protein is CASSARDTRGYTF.

The chain combines TRBV28 with TRBJ2-5; D is perhaps TRBD1 or TRBD2 (6 bases each). Germline V gene lookup returns CDR1 MDHEN and CDR2 SYDVKM. The CDR3 spans 12 residues. V lost 10 bases, J lost 4 bases, and 13 bases lay in between. As DNA, the CDR3 is TGTGCCACCTGGGGGGCGGGAGAGACCCAGTACTTC. Encoded protein: CATWGAGETQYF.

The CDR3 region is CASSYLGTNGETQYF. In nucleotides, the CDR3 is TGTGCCAGCAGTTACCTTGGAACAAACGGGGAGACCCAGTACTTC. The chain is built from TRBV6-7 and TRBJ2-5, with D uncertain. TRBV6-7 qualifies as an ORF whose function is uncertain. Trimming shortened V by 2 bases and J by 5 bases, and 15 bases separated the two germline ends. The length of the CDR3 is 15 residues.

V gene TRBV5-1 combines with J gene TRBJ2-5; possibly TRBD1 for D (6 bases). This CDR3 is built from 15 residues. The ends were cut back, 2 bases at V and 3 bases at J, with 14 bases in the middle. Germline CDR1 SGHRS, CDR2 YFSETQ. CDR3 amino acids: CASSLGGRGEETQYF. The CDR3 DNA sequence: TGCGCCAGCAGCTTAGGAGGCAGGGGAGAAGAGACCCAGTACTTC.

The V and J genes are TRBV29-1 and TRBJ2-3; TRBD1 agrees at 9 bases. V shed 6 bases, J shed 1 base, and the junction held 5 bases outside the gene matches. The CDR3 consists of 14 residues. The germline CDR1 and CDR2 sequences are SQVTM and ANQGSEA. CDR3 in amino acids: CSVGTGGGTDTQYF. The CDR3, as DNA: TGCAGCGTAGGAACAGGGGGCGGCACAGATACGCAGTATTTT.

V and J are TRBV4-1 and TRBJ2-7, with TRBD1 identical over 7 bases. The germline V gene has CDR1 MGHRA and CDR2 YSYEKL. The CDR3 sequence is 14 residues long. V lost 6 bases and J lost 3; bases outside the gene matches: 8. CDR3 nucleotides: TGCGCCAGCAGACAGGACAGGTCGATCTACGAGCAGTACTTC. This codes for CASRQDRSIYEQYF.